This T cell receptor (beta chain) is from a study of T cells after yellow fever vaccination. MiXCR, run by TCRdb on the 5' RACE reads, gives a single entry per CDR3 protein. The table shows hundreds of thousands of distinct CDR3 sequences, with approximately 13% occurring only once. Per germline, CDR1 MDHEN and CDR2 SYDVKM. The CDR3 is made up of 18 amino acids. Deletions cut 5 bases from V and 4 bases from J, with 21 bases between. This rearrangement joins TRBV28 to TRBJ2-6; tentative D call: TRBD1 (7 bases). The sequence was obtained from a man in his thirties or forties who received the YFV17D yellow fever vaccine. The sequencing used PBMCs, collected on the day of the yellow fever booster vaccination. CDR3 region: CASSGSQGTSAGANVLTF. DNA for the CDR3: TGTGCCAGCAGTGGATCACAGGGGACTTCGGCAGGGGCCAACGTCCTGACTTTC.